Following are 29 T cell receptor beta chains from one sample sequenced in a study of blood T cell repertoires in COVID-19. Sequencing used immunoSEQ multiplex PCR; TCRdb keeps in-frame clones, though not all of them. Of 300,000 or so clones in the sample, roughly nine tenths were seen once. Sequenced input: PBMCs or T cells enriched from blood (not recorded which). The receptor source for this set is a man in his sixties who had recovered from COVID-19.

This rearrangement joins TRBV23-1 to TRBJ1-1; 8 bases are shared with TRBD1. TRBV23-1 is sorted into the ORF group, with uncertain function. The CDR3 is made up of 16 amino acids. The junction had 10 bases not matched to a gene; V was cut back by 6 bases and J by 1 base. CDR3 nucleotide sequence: TGCGCCAGCAGCCCCGGGACAGGCCGAGAGAACACTGAAGCTTTCTTT. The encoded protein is CASSPGTGRENTEAFF.

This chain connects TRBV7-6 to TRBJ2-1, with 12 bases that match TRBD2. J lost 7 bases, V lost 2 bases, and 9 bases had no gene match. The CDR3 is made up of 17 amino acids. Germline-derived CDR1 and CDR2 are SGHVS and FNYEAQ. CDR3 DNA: TGTGCCAGCAGCTTAACCCTAGCGGGAGGGAACCCGAATGAGCAGTTCTTC. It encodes CASSLTLAGGNPNEQFF.

The CDR3, as DNA: TGCAGCGTCGGGTCGGGTAATTCACCCCTCCACTTT. This codes for CSVGSGNSPLHF. This chain links TRBV29-1 with TRBJ1-6, with D unresolved. Trimming took 6 bases from V and 6 from J, leaving 9 bases between them. Germline assignment: CDR1 SQVTM and CDR2 ANQGSEA. The CDR3 extends over 12 amino acids. The full variable domain, rest sourced from reference TRBV29-1 and TRBJ1-6, is SAVISQKPSRDICQRGTSLTIQCQVDSQVTMMFWYRQQPGQSLTLIATANQGSEATYESGFVIDKFPISRPNLTFSTLTVSNMSPEDSSIYLCSVGSGNSPLHFGNGTRLTVT.

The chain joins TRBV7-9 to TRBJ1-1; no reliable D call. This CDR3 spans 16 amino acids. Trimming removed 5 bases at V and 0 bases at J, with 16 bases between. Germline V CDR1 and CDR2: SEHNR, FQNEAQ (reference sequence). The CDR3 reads CASSPGGKGMNTEAFF. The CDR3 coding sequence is TGTGCCAGCAGCCCGGGAGGGAAGGGAATGAACACTGAAGCTTTCTTT.

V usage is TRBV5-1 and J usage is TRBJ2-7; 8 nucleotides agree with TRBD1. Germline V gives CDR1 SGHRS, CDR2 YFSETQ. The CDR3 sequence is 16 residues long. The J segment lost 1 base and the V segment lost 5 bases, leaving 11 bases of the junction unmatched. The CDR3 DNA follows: TGCGCCAGCAGTGAGGCAGCAGGGGGCAGGTCCTACGAGCAGTACTTC. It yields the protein CASSEAAGGRSYEQYF.

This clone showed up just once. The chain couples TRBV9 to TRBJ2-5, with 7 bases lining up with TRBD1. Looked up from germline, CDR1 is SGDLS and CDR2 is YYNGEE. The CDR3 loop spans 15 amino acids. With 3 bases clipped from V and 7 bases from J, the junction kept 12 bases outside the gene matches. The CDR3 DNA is TGTGCCAGCAGCGCCCGGGACAGACCCTCCGGGACCCAGTACTTC. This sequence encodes CASSARDRPSGTQYF.

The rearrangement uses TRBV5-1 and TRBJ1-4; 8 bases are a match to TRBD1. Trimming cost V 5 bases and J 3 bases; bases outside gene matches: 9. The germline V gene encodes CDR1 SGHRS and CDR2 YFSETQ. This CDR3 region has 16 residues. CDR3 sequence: CASRTSQGAPNEKLFF. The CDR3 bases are TGCGCCAGCAGAACTTCTCAGGGGGCCCCTAATGAAAAACTGTTTTTT.

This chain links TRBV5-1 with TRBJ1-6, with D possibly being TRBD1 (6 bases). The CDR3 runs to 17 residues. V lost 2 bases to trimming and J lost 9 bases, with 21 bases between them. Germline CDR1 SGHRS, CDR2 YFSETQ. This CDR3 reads CASSFVPGLRGGSPLHF. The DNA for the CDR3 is TGCGCCAGCAGCTTTGTGCCCGGACTGAGAGGGGGTTCACCCCTCCACTTT.

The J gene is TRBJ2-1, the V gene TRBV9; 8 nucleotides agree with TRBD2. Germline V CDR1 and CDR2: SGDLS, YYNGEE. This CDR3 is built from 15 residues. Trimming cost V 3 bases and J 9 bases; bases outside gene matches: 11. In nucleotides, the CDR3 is TGTGCCAGCAGCGCCCCGGGGGGGCTTGATCGTGAGCAGTTCTTC. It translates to CASSAPGGLDREQFF.

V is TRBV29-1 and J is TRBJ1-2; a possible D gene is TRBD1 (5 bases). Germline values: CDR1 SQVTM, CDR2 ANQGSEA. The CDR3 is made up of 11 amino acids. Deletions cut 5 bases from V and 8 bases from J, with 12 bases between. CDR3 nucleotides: TGCAGCGTTTCGGGGGTTAGGGGCTACACCTTC. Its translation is CSVSGVRGYTF.

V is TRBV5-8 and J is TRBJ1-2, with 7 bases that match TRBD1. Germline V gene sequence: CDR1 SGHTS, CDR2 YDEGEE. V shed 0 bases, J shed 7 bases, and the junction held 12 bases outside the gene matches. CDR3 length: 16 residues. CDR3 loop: CASSLVHGGGARGYTF. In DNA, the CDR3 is TGTGCCAGCAGCTTGGTTCATGGAGGGGGCGCGCGTGGCTACACCTTC. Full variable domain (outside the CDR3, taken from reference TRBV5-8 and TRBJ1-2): EAGVTQSPTHLIKTRGQQATLRCSPISGHTSVYWYQQALGLGLQFLLWYDEGEERNRGNFPPRFSGRQFPNYSSELNVNALELEDSALYLCASSLVHGGGARGYTFGSGTRLTVV.

CDR3 residues: CASSHPGHINYGYTF. The DNA for the CDR3 is TGTGCCAGCAGCCATCCGGGACACATTAACTATGGCTACACCTTC. V is TRBV6-4 and J is TRBJ1-2, with D possibly being TRBD1 (6 bases). Germline CDR1 MRHNA, CDR2 SNTAGT. This CDR3 is 15 amino acids long. V dropped 6 bases and J dropped 1 base, with 15 bases sitting between them.

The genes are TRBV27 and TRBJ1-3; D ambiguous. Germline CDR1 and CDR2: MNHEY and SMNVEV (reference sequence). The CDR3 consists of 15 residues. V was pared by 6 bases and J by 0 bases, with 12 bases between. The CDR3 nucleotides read TGTGCCAGCAGACCTTTGGGGAGCTCTGGAAACACCATATATTTT. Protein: CASRPLGSSGNTIYF.

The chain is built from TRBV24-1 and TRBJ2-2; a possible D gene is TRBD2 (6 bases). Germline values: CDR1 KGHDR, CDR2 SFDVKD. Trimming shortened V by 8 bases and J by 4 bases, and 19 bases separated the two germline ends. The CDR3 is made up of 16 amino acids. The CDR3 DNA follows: TGTGCCACCACTGGGGGAGTGGAGGGCGTCACCGGGGAGCTGTTTTTT. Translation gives CATTGGVEGVTGELFF.

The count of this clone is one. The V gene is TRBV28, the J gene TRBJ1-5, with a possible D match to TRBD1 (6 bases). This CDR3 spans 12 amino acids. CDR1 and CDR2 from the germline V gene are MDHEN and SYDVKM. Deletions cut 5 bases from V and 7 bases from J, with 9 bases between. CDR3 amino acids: CASSPGGQPQHF. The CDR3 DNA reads TGTGCCAGCAGTCCGGGGGGCCAGCCCCAGCATTTT.

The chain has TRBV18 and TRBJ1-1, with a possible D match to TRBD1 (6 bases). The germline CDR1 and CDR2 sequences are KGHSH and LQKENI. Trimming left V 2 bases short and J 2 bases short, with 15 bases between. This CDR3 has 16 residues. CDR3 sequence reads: CASSPVEGGGNTEAFF. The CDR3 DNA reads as TGTGCCAGCTCACCAGTAGAGGGGGGGGGAAACACTGAAGCTTTCTTT.

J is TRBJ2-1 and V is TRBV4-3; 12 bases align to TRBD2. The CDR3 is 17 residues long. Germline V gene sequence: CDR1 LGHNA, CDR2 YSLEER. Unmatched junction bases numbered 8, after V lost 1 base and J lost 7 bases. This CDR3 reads CASSQGSSGGGGNEQFF. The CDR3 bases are TGCGCCAGCAGCCAAGGTTCTAGCGGGGGGGGCGGGAATGAGCAGTTCTTC.

For the CDR3, the DNA is TGCGCCAGCAGCAGGGACAGCGCCTCTGGAAACACCATATATTTT. Residues: CASSRDSASGNTIYF. The rearrangement links TRBV5-1 to TRBJ1-3; 7 nucleotides line up with TRBD1. The germline gives CDR1 SGHRS, CDR2 YFSETQ. Trimming cost V 4 bases and J 0 bases; bases outside gene matches: 4. The CDR3 loop spans 15 amino acids.

CDR3 DNA: TGCGCCAGCAGCGCGGACAGCCGCACAGATACGCAGTATTTT. This sequence encodes CASSADSRTDTQYF. The V call is TRBV5-1, the J call TRBJ2-3; tentative D call: TRBD1 (6 bases). V gave up 4 bases and J gave up 1 base, with 10 bases separating them. The length of the CDR3 is 14 residues. CDR1 is SGHRS and CDR2 is YFSETQ in the germline V gene.

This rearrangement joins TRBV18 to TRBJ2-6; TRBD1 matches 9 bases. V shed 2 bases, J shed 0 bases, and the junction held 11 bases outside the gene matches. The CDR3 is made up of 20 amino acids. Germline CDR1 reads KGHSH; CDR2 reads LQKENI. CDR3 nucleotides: TGTGCCAGCTCACCAAATCCACAGGGGGCGAGCTCCTCTGGGGCCAACGTCCTGACTTTC. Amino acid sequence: CASSPNPQGASSSGANVLTF.

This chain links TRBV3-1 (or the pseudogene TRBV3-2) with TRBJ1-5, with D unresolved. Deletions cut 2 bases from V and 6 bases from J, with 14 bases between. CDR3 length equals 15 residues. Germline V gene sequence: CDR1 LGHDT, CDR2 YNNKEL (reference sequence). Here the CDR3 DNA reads TGTGCCAGCAGCCAAACTAGGCAGGTCGGTCAGCCCCAGCATTTT. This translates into CASSQTRQVGQPQHF.

CDR3 in DNA: TGTGCCAGCAGTAAGGGGACCGGGGAGCTGTTTTTT. It is translated as CASSKGTGELFF. The chain carries TRBV12-3 or TRBV12-4 and TRBJ2-2, with TRBD1 as a possible D gene (5 bases). The CDR3 length is 12 residues. V was pared by 5 bases and J by 5 bases, with 6 bases between.

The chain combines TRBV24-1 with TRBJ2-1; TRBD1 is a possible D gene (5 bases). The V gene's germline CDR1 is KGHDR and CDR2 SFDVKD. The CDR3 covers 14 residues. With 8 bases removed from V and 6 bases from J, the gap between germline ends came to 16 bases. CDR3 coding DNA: TGTGCCACCACGGACACCAGAAGGTCCAATGAGCAGTTCTTC. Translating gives CATTDTRRSNEQFF.

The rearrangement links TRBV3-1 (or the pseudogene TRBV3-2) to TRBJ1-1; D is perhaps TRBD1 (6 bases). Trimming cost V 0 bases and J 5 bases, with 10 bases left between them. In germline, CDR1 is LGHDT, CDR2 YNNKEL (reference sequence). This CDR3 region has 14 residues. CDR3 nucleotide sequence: TGTGCCAGCAGCCAAGATGGGGGGGCGACTGAAGCTTTCTTT. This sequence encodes CASSQDGGATEAFF.

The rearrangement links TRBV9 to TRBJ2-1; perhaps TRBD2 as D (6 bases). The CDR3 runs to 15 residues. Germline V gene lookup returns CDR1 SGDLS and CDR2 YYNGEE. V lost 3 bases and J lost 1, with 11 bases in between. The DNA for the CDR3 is TGTGCCAGCAGCGGGGCCGGGACTTCCTACAATGAGCAGTTCTTC. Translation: CASSGAGTSYNEQFF.

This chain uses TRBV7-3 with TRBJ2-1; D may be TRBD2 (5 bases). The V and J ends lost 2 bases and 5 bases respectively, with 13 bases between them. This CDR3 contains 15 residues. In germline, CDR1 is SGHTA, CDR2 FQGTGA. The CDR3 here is CASSLFGGSNNEQFF. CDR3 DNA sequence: TGTGCCAGCAGCTTATTTGGCGGGTCGAACAATGAGCAGTTCTTC.

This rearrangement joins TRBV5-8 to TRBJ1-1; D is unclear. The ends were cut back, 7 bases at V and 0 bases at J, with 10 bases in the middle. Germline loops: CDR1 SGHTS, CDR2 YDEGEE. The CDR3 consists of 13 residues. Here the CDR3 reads CASLREVNTEAFF. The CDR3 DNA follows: TGTGCCAGCTTAAGAGAGGTGAACACTGAAGCTTTCTTT.

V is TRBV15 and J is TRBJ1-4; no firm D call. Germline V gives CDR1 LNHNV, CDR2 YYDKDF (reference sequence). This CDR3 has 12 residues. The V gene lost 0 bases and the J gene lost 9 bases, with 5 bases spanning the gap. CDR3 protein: CATSRESKKLFF. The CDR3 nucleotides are TGTGCCACCAGCAGAGAATCTAAAAAACTGTTTTTT.

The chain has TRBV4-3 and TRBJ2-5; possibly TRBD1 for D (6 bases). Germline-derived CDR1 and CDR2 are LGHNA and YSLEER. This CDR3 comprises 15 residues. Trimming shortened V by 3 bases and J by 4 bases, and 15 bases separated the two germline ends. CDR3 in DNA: TGCGCCAGCAGCCAGGATACAGGGTTATCAGAGACCCAGTACTTC. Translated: CASSQDTGLSETQYF.